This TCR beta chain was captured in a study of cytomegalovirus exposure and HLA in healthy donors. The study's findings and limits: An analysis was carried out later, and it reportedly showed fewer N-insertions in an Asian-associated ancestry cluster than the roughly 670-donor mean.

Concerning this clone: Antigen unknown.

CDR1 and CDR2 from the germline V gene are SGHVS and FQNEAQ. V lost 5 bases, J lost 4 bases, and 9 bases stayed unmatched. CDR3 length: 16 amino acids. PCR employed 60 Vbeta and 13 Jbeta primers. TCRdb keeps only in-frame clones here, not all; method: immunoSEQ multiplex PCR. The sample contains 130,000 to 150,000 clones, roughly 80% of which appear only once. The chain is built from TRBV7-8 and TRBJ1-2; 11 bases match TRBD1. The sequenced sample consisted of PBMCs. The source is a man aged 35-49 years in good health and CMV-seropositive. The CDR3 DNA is TGTGCCAGCAGCCCTTGGACAGGGGGCTCCATCTATGGCTACACCTTC. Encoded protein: CASSPWTGGSIYGYTF.